Below, 20 T cell receptor beta chains from the same sample are listed, as sequenced in a study of CD8 T cells in Susac syndrome. Random hexamers were used to reverse transcribe an amount of roughly 0.45 to 1 ug RNA. Via MiXCR, TCRdb re-called the immunoSEQ multiplex PCR reads, giving one row per CDR3 protein. The profile shows 140,000 to 150,000 distinct CDR3 sequences, around 95% of them singletons. Source material: CD4+ T cells from PBMCs. These receptors originate from a human donor with Susac syndrome.

This sequence joins TRBV20-1 and TRBJ2-3; no clear D gene. In germline, CDR1 is DFQATT, CDR2 SNEGSKA (reference sequence). CDR3 length: 14 residues. The germline V and J ends were trimmed by 6 bases and 1 base, with 14 bases remaining between them. DNA of the CDR3: TGCAGTGCCCCGGTGAGGCGCGGCACAGATACGCAGTATTTT. This gives the protein CSAPVRRGTDTQYF.

V usage is TRBV7-2 and J usage is TRBJ1-3; D uncertain. Trimming took 5 bases from V and 6 from J, leaving 8 bases between them. CDR1 is SGHTA and CDR2 is FQGNSA in the germline V gene. The CDR3 runs 12 residues. As DNA, the CDR3 is TGTGCCAGCAGCCCGAGTAAAAACACCATATATTTT. Encoded protein: CASSPSKNTIYF.

J is TRBJ1-5 and V is TRBV29-1; D call uncertain. V was pared by 4 bases and J by 4 bases, with 11 bases between. This CDR3 spans 13 amino acids. Germline CDR1 is SQVTM and CDR2 is ANQGSEA. CDR3 sequence: CSVGEGSNQPQHF. The CDR3 region has the DNA TGCAGCGTTGGCGAGGGATCGAATCAGCCCCAGCATTTT.

The V gene is TRBV9, the J gene TRBJ1-2, with a tentative D call TRBD1 (6 bases). The V end was cut by 3 bases, the J end by 8 bases, with 17 bases between. The germline V gene encodes CDR1 SGDLS and CDR2 YYNGEE. The CDR3 totals 14 residues. In DNA form, the CDR3 reads TGTGCCAGCAGCGCCCGGACAGTCGGGGGAGGCTACACCTTC. This codes for CASSARTVGGGYTF.

This clonotype has only one observation. In DNA form, the CDR3 reads TGCACCATTCTTCCGGGCACTGAAGCTTTCTTT. This gives the protein CTILPGTEAFF. The genes are TRBV29-1 and TRBJ1-1; D unclear. Germline loops: CDR1 SQVTM, CDR2 ANQGSEA. This CDR3 has 11 residues.

This chain links TRBV6-5 with TRBJ2-3, with 7 bases fitting TRBD2. J gave up 1 base and V 6 bases, and 10 bases lay outside the gene matches. CDR3 size: 16 residues. Looked up from germline, CDR1 is MNHEY and CDR2 is SVGAGI. This CDR3 is CASSLPTSRGTDTQYF. In nucleotides, the CDR3 is TGTGCCAGCAGCCTACCGACTAGCCGGGGCACAGATACGCAGTATTTT.

The CDR3 loop is CASSLNGRQQYF. The CDR3 region has the DNA TGTGCCAGCAGCTTAAACGGGAGGCAGCAGTACTTC. The J gene is TRBJ2-7, the V gene TRBV11-3, with 7 bases aligning to TRBD2. Germline lookup yields CDR1 SGHNT and CDR2 YENEEA. V trimming: 2 bases; J trimming: 8 bases; junction bases outside the gene matches: 3. CDR3 length equals 12 residues.

The chain recombines TRBV2 with TRBJ2-7; 11 bases match TRBD1. The germline V gene encodes CDR1 SNHLY and CDR2 FYNNEI. With 9 bases clipped from V and 2 bases from J, the junction kept 3 bases outside the gene matches. There are 13 residues in the CDR3. This CDR3 reads CARGGQGAYEQYF. CDR3 DNA: TGTGCCAGAGGGGGACAGGGGGCCTACGAGCAGTACTTC.

This chain connects TRBV7-2 to TRBJ2-4; 7 nucleotides match TRBD1. V shed 7 bases and J 0 bases; nucleotides not matched to a gene: 6. Germline V lookup: CDR1 SGHTA, CDR2 FQGNSA. This CDR3 region has 15 residues. The CDR3 spells CASKQDRLAKNIQYF. The CDR3, as DNA: TGTGCCAGCAAACAGGACAGGTTAGCCAAAAACATTCAGTACTTC.

The gene calls are TRBV20-1 and TRBJ1-2, with D perhaps TRBD1 (6 bases). V was cut by 5 bases and J by 8 bases, with 18 bases left in between. CDR1 is DFQATT and CDR2 is SNEGSKA in the germline V gene (reference sequence). There are 13 residues in the CDR3. CDR3 in DNA: TGCAGTGCTTTTATGTCTCAGGGGCGAGGCTACACCTTC. This codes for CSAFMSQGRGYTF.

This sequence joins TRBV27 and TRBJ2-3; 8 bases agree with TRBD2. This CDR3 has 17 residues. From germline, CDR1 is MNHEY and CDR2 SMNVEV (reference sequence). Trimming removed 6 bases from V and 1 base from J; junction bases left unmatched: 12. The CDR3 reads CASSPLPLTSGTDTQYF. The CDR3 DNA is TGTGCCAGCAGCCCTTTACCCTTGACTAGCGGCACAGATACGCAGTATTTT.

The chain couples TRBV12-3 or TRBV12-4 to TRBJ1-5, with a weak D call TRBD1 (5 bases). The CDR3 extends over 14 amino acids. Trimming removed 5 bases from V and 8 bases from J, with 16 bases in between. In DNA, the CDR3 is TGTGCCAGCAGTCCCCGCAGGGCATGGGAGCCCCAGCATTTT. Translating gives CASSPRRAWEPQHF.

The gene calls are TRBV19 and TRBJ2-7; the D gene could be TRBD1 or TRBD2 (5 bases each). The CDR3 is made up of 14 amino acids. Germline-derived CDR1 and CDR2 are LNHDA and SQIVND (reference sequence). Trimming took off 4 bases at V and 1 base at J, with 11 bases between the two ends. The CDR3 DNA reads as TGTGCCAGTAGTAACCGGGACGGGTCCTACGAGCAGTACTTC. This translates into CASSNRDGSYEQYF.

V and J are TRBV29-1 and TRBJ2-1; 9 bases align to TRBD1. Germline V gene lookup returns CDR1 SQVTM and CDR2 ANQGSEA. The CDR3 consists of 12 residues. The J segment lost 6 bases and the V segment lost 6 bases, leaving 3 bases of the junction unmatched. CDR3 region: CSVGTGPNEQFF. The CDR3, as DNA: TGCAGCGTGGGGACAGGGCCCAATGAGCAGTTCTTC.

CDR3 DNA: TGTGCCAGCAGCAAAGGGACAGGGCTGAACACCGGGGAGCTGTTTTTT. It encodes CASSKGTGLNTGELFF. The rearrangement joins TRBV5-8 to TRBJ2-2; 9 positions match TRBD1. The CDR3 spans 16 residues. V lost 4 bases and J lost 1; bases outside the gene matches: 5. The germline gives CDR1 SGHTS, CDR2 YDEGEE.

This chain uses TRBV7-6 with TRBJ2-4; either TRBD1 or TRBD2 may fit D (6 bases each). The CDR3 is 14 residues long. The V gene's germline CDR1 is SGHVS and CDR2 FNYEAQ. Trimming took off 5 bases at V and 9 bases at J, with 17 bases between the two ends. Written as DNA, the CDR3 is TGTGCCAGCAGCACACAAGAGAAGGGGGGCATTCAGTACTTC. It yields the protein CASSTQEKGGIQYF. The entire variable domain, with the rest obtained from reference TRBV7-6 and TRBJ2-4, is as follows: GAGVSQSPRYKVTKRGQDVALRCDPISGHVSLYWYRQALGQGPEFLTYFNYEAQQDKSGLPNDRFSAERPEGSISTLTIQRTEQRDSAMYRCASSTQEKGGIQYFGAGTRLSVL.

V usage is TRBV18 and J usage is TRBJ1-6; D unresolved. Germline V gene sequence: CDR1 KGHSH, CDR2 LQKENI. The CDR3 spans 13 residues. The V gene lost 3 bases and the J gene lost 10 bases, with 10 bases spanning the gap. CDR3 amino acids: CASSPQKESPLHF. The CDR3 nucleotides are TGTGCCAGCTCACCTCAGAAAGAATCACCCCTCCACTTT.

The chain combines TRBV7-8 with TRBJ1-6, with D hard to call. V was cut by 1 base and J by 12 bases, with 13 bases left in between. CDR1 SGHVS and CDR2 FQNEAQ come from the germline V gene. The CDR3 loop spans 14 amino acids. CDR3 residues: CASSLDVGVRPLHF. In nucleotides, the CDR3 is TGTGCCAGCAGCTTAGATGTCGGAGTCAGACCCCTCCACTTT. Variable domain in full (rest from reference TRBV7-8 and TRBJ1-6): GAGVSQSPRYKVAKRGQDVALRCDPISGHVSLFWYQQALGQGPEFLTYFQNEAQLDKSGLPSDRFFAERPEGSVSTLKIQRTQQEDSAVYLCASSLDVGVRPLHFGNGTRLTVT.

V is TRBV28 and J is TRBJ2-1; 10 nucleotides align to TRBD2. Germline-derived CDR1 and CDR2 are MDHEN and SYDVKM. The CDR3 contains 14 residues. V was clipped by 8 bases and J by 4 bases; unmatched bases: 5. Written as DNA, the CDR3 is TGTGCCAGCGGGCGGACTAGCGGTTACAATGAGCAGTTCTTC. Translating it yields CASGRTSGYNEQFF.

As regards this clonotype: Mismatch with germline at one junction end may stem from a read error. The chain recombines TRBV5-4 with TRBJ2-3; 13 bases fit TRBD2. The CDR3 length is 14 residues. The germline CDR1 and CDR2 sequences are SGHNT and YYREEE (reference sequence). CDR3 coding DNA: TGTGCCAGCAGCTCCGGGACTAGCGGGAATGAAGGAGCTTTT. Translating gives CASSSGTSGNEGAF.